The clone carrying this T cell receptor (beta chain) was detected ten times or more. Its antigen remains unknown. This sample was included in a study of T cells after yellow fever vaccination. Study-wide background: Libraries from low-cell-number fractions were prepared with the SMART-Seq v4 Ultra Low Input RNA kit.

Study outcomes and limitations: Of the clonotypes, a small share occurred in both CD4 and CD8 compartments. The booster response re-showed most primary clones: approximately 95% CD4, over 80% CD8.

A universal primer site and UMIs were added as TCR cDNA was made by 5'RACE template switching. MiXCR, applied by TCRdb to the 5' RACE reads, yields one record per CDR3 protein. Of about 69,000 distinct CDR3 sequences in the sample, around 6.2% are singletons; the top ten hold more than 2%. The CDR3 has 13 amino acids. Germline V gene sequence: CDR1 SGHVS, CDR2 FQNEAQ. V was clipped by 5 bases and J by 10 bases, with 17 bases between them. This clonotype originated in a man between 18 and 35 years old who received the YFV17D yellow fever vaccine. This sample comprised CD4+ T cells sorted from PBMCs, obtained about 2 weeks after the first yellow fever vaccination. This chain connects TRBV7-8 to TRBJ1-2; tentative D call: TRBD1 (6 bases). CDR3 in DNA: TGTGCCAGCAGCCGGGGTGAATACAGGGTCTACACCTTC. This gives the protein CASSRGEYRVYTF.